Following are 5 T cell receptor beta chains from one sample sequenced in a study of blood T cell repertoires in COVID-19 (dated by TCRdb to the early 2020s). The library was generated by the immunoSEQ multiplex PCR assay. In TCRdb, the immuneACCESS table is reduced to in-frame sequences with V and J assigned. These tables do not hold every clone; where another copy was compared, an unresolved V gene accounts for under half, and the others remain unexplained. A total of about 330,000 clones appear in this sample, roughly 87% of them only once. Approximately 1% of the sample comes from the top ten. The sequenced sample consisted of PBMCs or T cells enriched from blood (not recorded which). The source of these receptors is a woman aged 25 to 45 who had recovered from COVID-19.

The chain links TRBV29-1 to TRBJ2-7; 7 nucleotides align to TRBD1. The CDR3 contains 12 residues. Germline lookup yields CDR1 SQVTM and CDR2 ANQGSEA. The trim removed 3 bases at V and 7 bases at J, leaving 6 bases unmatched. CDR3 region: CSVDEGADEQYF. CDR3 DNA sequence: TGCAGCGTTGACGAGGGGGCGGATGAGCAGTACTTC.

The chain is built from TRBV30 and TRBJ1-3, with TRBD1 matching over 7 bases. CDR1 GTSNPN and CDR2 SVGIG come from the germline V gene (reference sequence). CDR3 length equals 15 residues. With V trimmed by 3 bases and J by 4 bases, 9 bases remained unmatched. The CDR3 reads CAWRFGTEGGNTIYF. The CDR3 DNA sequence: TGTGCCTGGAGGTTCGGGACAGAAGGGGGAAACACCATATATTTT.

CDR3 region: CASTVDRPSYGYTF. The CDR3 DNA sequence: TGTGCCAGTACCGTCGACAGGCCGTCCTATGGCTACACCTTC. This chain joins TRBV19 and TRBJ1-2; perhaps TRBD1 as D (6 bases). Trimming removed 7 bases from V and 4 bases from J, with 16 bases in between. The germline V gene has CDR1 LNHDA and CDR2 SQIVND (reference sequence). The CDR3 consists of 14 residues. Full variable domain (rest looked up from reference TRBV19 and TRBJ1-2): DGGITQSPKYLFRKEGQNVTLSCEQNLNHDAMYWYRQDPGQGLRLIYYSQIVNDFQKGDIAEGYSVSREKKESFPLTVTSAQKNPTAFYLCASTVDRPSYGYTFGSGTRLTVV.

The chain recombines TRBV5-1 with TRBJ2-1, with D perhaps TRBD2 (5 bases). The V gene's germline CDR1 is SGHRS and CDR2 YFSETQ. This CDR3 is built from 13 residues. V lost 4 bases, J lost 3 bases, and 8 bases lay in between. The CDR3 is CASSLAIYNEQFF. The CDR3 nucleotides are TGCGCCAGCAGCCTAGCAATCTACAATGAGCAGTTCTTC. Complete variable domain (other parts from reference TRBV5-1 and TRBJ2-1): KAGVTQTPRYLIKTRGQQVTLSCSPISGHRSVSWYQQTPGQGLQFLFEYFSETQRNKGNFPGRFSGRQFSNSRSEMNVSTLELGDSALYLCASSLAIYNEQFFGPGTRLTVL.

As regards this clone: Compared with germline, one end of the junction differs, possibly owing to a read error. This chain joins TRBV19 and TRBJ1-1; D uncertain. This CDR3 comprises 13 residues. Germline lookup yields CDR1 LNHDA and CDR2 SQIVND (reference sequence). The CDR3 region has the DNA TGTGCCAGTAGTATGAGGGTGAACCCTGAAGCTTTCTTT. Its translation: CASSMRVNPEAFF.